Below are 18 T cell receptor beta chains sequenced from a single sample in a study of blood T cell repertoires in COVID-19. Profiling relied on immunoSEQ multiplex PCR, and the TCRdb table lists in-frame clones only, not all of them. The sample lists approximately 240,000 clones, approximately 79% seen once, with over 3% in the top ten. The material sequenced was peripheral blood. The receptors here all came from a woman aged 35 to 49 with active or convalescent COVID-19.

The rearrangement joins TRBV11-2 to TRBJ1-1; 10 bases map to TRBD1. The J segment lost 2 bases and the V segment lost 6 bases, leaving 6 bases of the junction unmatched. The CDR3 extends over 15 amino acids. Germline loops: CDR1 SGHAT, CDR2 FQNNGV. CDR3 region: CASRYDRGPNTEAFF. CDR3 DNA sequence: TGTGCCAGCAGATACGACAGGGGGCCAAACACTGAAGCTTTCTTT.

V is TRBV6-6 and J is TRBJ1-1; D perhaps matches TRBD1 (5 bases). Germline CDR1 and CDR2: MNHNY and SVGAGI (reference sequence). The CDR3 length is 15 residues. Trimming took 7 bases from V and 1 from J, leaving 16 bases between them. CDR3 coding DNA: TGTGCCAGCACCACTCTGGGGCAGAGGAACACTGAAGCTTTCTTT. As protein: CASTTLGQRNTEAFF.

V is TRBV19 and J is TRBJ1-5; D is undetermined. The CDR3 contains 13 residues. Trimming removed 0 bases at V and 4 bases at J, with 4 bases between. Germline CDR1 reads LNHDA; CDR2 reads SQIVND (reference sequence). In nucleotides, the CDR3 is TGTGCCAGTAGTATAGACCTTAATCAGCCCCAGCATTTT. Amino acid sequence: CASSIDLNQPQHF.

The CDR3 spells CASSPADSEYTEAFF. The CDR3 nucleotides read TGTGCCAGCAGCCCAGCGGACAGCGAGTACACTGAAGCTTTCTTT. V gene TRBV9 combines with J gene TRBJ1-1, with D perhaps TRBD1 (6 bases). The V and J ends lost 4 bases and 3 bases respectively, with 16 bases between them. The length of the CDR3 is 15 residues. The V gene's germline CDR1 is SGDLS and CDR2 YYNGEE. Full variable domain (outside the CDR3, taken from reference TRBV9 and TRBJ1-1): DSGVTQTPKHLITATGQRVTLRCSPRSGDLSVYWYQQSLDQGLQFLIQYYNGEERAKGNILERFSAQQFPDLHSELNLSSLELGDSALYFCASSPADSEYTEAFFGQGTRLTVV.

The CDR3 DNA sequence: TGTGCCAGCAGTTTGGGCTTCGTTGCACCCGACACCATATATTTT. Protein: CASSLGFVAPDTIYF. The chain links TRBV2 to TRBJ1-3, with unresolved D. Germline CDR1 SNHLY, CDR2 FYNNEI. The CDR3 runs 15 residues. Trimming stripped 5 bases from V and 8 bases from J, with 19 bases between.

The genes are TRBV6-4 and TRBJ1-6, with D possibly being TRBD1 (5 bases). The V gene's germline CDR1 is MRHNA and CDR2 SNTAGT. The CDR3 length is 16 residues. V was cut by 4 bases and J by 10 bases, with 20 bases left in between. CDR3 sequence (DNA): TGTGCCAGCAGTGCCGGAGTGTGGGGGGGTAAGTCACCCCTCCACTTT. It is translated as CASSAGVWGGKSPLHF.

The V gene is TRBV18, the J gene TRBJ1-3, with D perhaps matching TRBD1 (5 bases). Trimming took off 2 bases at V and 0 bases at J, with 17 bases between the two ends. This CDR3 contains 18 residues. In germline, CDR1 is KGHSH, CDR2 LQKENI. The CDR3 protein is CASSPEPGLVHSGNTIYF. CDR3 bases: TGTGCCAGCTCACCAGAACCAGGGTTGGTACACTCTGGAAACACCATATATTTT.

The chain couples TRBV6-6 to TRBJ1-1; D is ambiguous. Trimming shortened V by 2 bases and J by 10 bases, and 11 bases separated the two germline ends. Germline V gene sequence: CDR1 MNHNY, CDR2 SVGAGI (reference sequence). The CDR3 has 12 residues. The CDR3 nucleotides read TGTGCCAGCAGTTACACCTCTGCGGTAGCTTTCTTT. Its translation: CASSYTSAVAFF.

This chain joins TRBV9 and TRBJ1-6; D ambiguous. V lost 0 bases and J 5 bases, leaving 6 bases between the germline ends. The CDR3 runs 14 residues. The germline V gene encodes CDR1 SGDLS and CDR2 YYNGEE. The CDR3 is CASSVDRDNSPLHF. The CDR3 nucleotides are TGTGCCAGCAGCGTAGACCGAGATAATTCACCCCTCCACTTT.

The chain combines TRBV19 with TRBJ1-1; D unresolved. This CDR3 has 13 amino acids. Germline V gene sequence: CDR1 LNHDA, CDR2 SQIVND (reference sequence). Between the trimmed V and J ends, which lost 8 bases and 2 bases, there was a span of 12 bases. The CDR3 coding sequence is TGTGCCAGTTCCGGGAGCTTCAACACTGAAGCTTTCTTT. Translating it yields CASSGSFNTEAFF.

This rearrangement joins TRBV28 to TRBJ1-2, with 8 nucleotides matching TRBD1. This CDR3 spans 13 amino acids. V shed 5 bases and J 4 bases; nucleotides not matched to a gene: 3. CDR1 and CDR2 from the germline V gene are MDHEN and SYDVKM. The CDR3 sequence is CASSIRGPYGYTF. The CDR3 bases are TGTGCCAGCAGTATCAGGGGGCCCTATGGCTACACCTTC.

The chain is built from TRBV5-1 and TRBJ1-3, with D possibly TRBD1 on 5 matching bases. This CDR3 is built from 17 residues. The germline V gene encodes CDR1 SGHRS and CDR2 YFSETQ. Trimming left V 0 bases short and J 0 bases short, with 13 bases between. CDR3 nucleotide sequence: TGCGCCAGCAGCTTGGCTTATGGGGGGAGCTCTGGAAACACCATATATTTT. Protein: CASSLAYGGSSGNTIYF. Together with reference TRBV5-1 and TRBJ1-3, the CDR3 gives the full variable domain: KAGVTQTPRYLIKTRGQQVTLSCSPISGHRSVSWYQQTPGQGLQFLFEYFSETQRNKGNFPGRFSGRQFSNSRSEMNVSTLELGDSALYLCASSLAYGGSSGNTIYFGEGSWLTVV.

The chain recombines TRBV5-4 with TRBJ1-2; 9 positions agree with TRBD1. The ends lost 5 bases at V and 4 bases at J; junction bases unmatched: 9. Germline lookup yields CDR1 SGHNT and CDR2 YYREEE (reference sequence). This CDR3 region has 15 residues. The CDR3 bases are TGTGCCAGCAGTCCTCTCGGGACAGGGACCTATGGCTACACCTTC. Amino acid sequence: CASSPLGTGTYGYTF.

The chain has TRBV27 and TRBJ1-1; D is ambiguous. Germline CDR1 MNHEY, CDR2 SMNVEV (reference sequence). V lost 7 bases to trimming and J lost 3 bases, with 15 bases between them. The CDR3 runs 14 residues. The CDR3 sequence is CASTPLPGYTEAFF. The CDR3, as DNA: TGTGCCAGCACCCCACTCCCGGGGTACACTGAAGCTTTCTTT.

The chain has TRBV18 and TRBJ2-1; TRBD1 is a possible D gene (6 bases). The CDR3 consists of 15 residues. V was pared by 6 bases and J by 0 bases, with 12 bases between. Germline V gives CDR1 KGHSH, CDR2 LQKENI. Here the CDR3 DNA reads TGTGCCAGCTCGCGGACAGTGAGCTCCTACAATGAGCAGTTCTTC. Its protein product is CASSRTVSSYNEQFF.

This clone was recorded a few times. Other DNA sequences from this sample encode an identical CDR3 as well. The chain is built from TRBV28 and TRBJ1-5; D perhaps matches TRBD1 (6 bases). The germline CDR1 and CDR2 sequences are MDHEN and SYDVKM. The CDR3 is 13 residues long. Trimming removed 5 bases from V and 3 bases from J, with 8 bases in between. CDR3 nucleotide sequence: TGTGCCAGCAGTAGGACAGTCAATCAGCCCCAGCATTTT. Amino acid sequence: CASSRTVNQPQHF.

V gene TRBV19 combines with J gene TRBJ2-1, with 14 nucleotides matching TRBD2. Trimming at V came to 9 bases and at J to 8 bases, leaving 3 bases not matched to a gene. Germline-derived CDR1 and CDR2 are LNHDA and SQIVND (reference sequence). CDR3 size: 13 residues. CDR3 protein: CASRTSGGYEQFF. The CDR3 region has the DNA TGTGCCAGCCGGACTAGCGGGGGGTATGAGCAGTTCTTC.

J is TRBJ1-1 and V is TRBV4-1; TRBD1 is a possible D gene (6 bases). This CDR3 is 15 amino acids long. The germline V gene has CDR1 MGHRA and CDR2 YSYEKL. V gave up 6 bases and J gave up 1 base, with 15 bases separating them. The CDR3 region has the DNA TGCGCCAGCAGAAAACCGGGACAAAGGAACACTGAAGCTTTCTTT. Encoded protein: CASRKPGQRNTEAFF.